What follows describes a single TCR beta chain. Its antigen remains unidentified. These data come from a study of shared clonotypes between healthy human individuals. On the study more broadly: A donor's plate count was three for CD4 naive and three for CD4 memory; CD8 naive had two and CD8 memory one.

This CDR3 contains 18 residues. Germline assignment: CDR1 SEHNR and CDR2 FQNEAQ (reference sequence). The V and J ends lost 1 base and 4 bases respectively, with 23 bases between them. Study-wide points: Estimated clonotype richness was generally higher in naive than memory subsets. All-four-donor shared clonotypes had higher generation probabilities than non-shared clonotypes did.

CD8 cells regarded as naive lacked CD45RO, were positively chosen for CCR7, and omitted terminally differentiated effector memory CD45RA+ cells. The authors ran the assay at deep level. The assay was immunoSEQ multiplex PCR, and TCRdb's table has in-frame clones only and misses some. The sample holds about 2.1 million clones, about 92% seen once. The sequenced material came from naive CD8+ T cells from PBMCs. The chain joins TRBV7-9 to TRBJ2-7; D uncertain. This receptor was taken from a man aged 18-30 years in good health. Some clones in this sample may be carry-over from other donors' samples. CDR3 loop: CASSLDPVLAEPSYEQYF. The CDR3 nucleotides read TGTGCCAGCAGCTTAGATCCGGTTCTGGCTGAACCTAGTTACGAGCAGTACTTC.